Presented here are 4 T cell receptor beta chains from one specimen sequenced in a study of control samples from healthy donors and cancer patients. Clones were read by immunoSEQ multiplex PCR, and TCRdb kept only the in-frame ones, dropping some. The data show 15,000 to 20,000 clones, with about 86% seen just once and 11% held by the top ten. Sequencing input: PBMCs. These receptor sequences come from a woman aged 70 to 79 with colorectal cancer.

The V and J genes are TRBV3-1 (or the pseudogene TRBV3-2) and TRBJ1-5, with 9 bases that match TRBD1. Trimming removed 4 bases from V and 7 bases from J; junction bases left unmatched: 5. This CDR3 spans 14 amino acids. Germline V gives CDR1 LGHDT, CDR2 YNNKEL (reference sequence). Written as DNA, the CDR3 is TGTGCCAGCAGCCCCCGGACAGGGGAACAGCCCCAGCATTTT. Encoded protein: CASSPRTGEQPQHF.

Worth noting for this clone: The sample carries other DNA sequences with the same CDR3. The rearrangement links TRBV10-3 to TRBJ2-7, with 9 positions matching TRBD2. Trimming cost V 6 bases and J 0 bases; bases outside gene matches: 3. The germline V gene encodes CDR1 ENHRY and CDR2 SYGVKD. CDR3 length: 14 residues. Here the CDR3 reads CAIRGSGGSYEQYF. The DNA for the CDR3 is TGTGCCATCAGGGGTAGCGGGGGCTCCTACGAGCAGTACTTC.

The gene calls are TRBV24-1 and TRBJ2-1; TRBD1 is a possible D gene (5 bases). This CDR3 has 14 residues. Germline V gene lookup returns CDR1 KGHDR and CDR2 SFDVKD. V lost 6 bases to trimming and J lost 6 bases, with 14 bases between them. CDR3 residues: CATSRGNTVNEQFF. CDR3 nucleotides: TGTGCCACCAGTAGGGGAAATACGGTCAATGAGCAGTTCTTC.

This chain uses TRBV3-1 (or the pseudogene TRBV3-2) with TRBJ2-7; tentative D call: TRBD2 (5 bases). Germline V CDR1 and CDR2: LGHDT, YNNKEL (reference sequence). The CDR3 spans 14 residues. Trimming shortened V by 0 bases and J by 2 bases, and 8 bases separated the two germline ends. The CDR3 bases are TGTGCCAGCAGCCAAGATTCGGGGACCTACGAGCAGTACTTC. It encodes CASSQDSGTYEQYF.